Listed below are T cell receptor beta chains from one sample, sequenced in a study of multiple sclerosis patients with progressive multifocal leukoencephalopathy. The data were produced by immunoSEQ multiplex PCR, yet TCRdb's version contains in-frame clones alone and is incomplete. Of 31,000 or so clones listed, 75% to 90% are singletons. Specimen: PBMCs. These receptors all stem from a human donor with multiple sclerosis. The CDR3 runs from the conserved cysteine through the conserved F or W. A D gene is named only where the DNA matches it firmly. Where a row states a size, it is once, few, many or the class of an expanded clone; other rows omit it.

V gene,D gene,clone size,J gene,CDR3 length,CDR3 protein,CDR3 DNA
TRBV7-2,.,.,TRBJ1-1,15,CASSQGDGWNTEAFF,TGTGCCAGCAGCCAAGGGGACGGATGGAACACTGAAGCTTTCTTT
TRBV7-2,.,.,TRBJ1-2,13,CASSQRANYGYTF,TGTGCCAGCAGCCAACGTGCTAACTATGGCTACACCTTC
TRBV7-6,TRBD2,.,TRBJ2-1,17,CASSVFPVGLAGDEQFF,TGTGCCAGCAGCGTGTTCCCGGTCGGACTAGCGGGAGATGAGCAGTTCTTC
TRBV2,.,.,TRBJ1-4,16,CASSEGGREEDEKLFF,TGTGCCAGCAGTGAAGGGGGCAGGGAAGAGGATGAAAAACTGTTTTTT
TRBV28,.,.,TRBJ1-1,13,CASIGQLNTEAFF,TGTGCCAGCATAGGACAGCTGAACACTGAAGCTTTCTTT
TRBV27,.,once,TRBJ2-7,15,CASSLYNWNPYEQYF,TGTGCCAGCAGTTTATACAACTGGAACCCCTACGAGCAGTACTTC
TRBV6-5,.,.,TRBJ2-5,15,CASSYVGGLGETQYF,TGTGCCAGCAGTTACGTTGGGGGGCTTGGGGAGACCCAGTACTTC
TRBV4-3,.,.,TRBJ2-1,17,CASSQDSRDGSYNEQFF,TGCGCCAGCAGCCAAGACTCGCGGGACGGGTCCTACAATGAGCAGTTCTTC
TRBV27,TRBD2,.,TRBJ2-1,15,CASSFGLAGAGEQFF,TGTGCCAGCAGTTTTGGACTAGCGGGAGCAGGTGAGCAGTTCTTC
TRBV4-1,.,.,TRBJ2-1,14,CATKGRETYNEQFF,TGCGCCACGAAGGGAAGGGAAACCTACAATGAGCAGTTCTTC
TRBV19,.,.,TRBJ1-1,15,CASSIVEAGGTEAFF,TGTGCCAGTAGTATAGTGGAAGCGGGGGGCACTGAAGCTTTCTTT
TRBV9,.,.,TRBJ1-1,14,CASSVGGGGTEAFF,TGTGCCAGCAGCGTAGGAGGTGGGGGCACTGAAGCTTTCTTT
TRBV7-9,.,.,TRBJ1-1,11,CASSRTREAFF,TGTGCCAGCAGCAGGACCCGAGAAGCTTTCTTT
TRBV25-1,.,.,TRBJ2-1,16,CASSEIGGIKGQEQFF,TGTGCCAGCAGTGAAATCGGCGGGATTAAGGGCCAGGAGCAGTTCTTC
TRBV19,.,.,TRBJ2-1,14,CASSTWGPGNEQFF,TGTGCCAGTAGTACCTGGGGGCCTGGTAATGAGCAGTTCTTC
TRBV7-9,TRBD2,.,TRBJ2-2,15,CASSRAGGGAGELFF,TGTGCCAGCAGCCGGGCGGGAGGTGGGGCCGGGGAGCTGTTTTTT
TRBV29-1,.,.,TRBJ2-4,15,CSAGVAVLAKNIQYF,TGCAGCGCCGGGGTGGCAGTCCTAGCCAAAAACATTCAGTACTTC
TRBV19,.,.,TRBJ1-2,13,CASSIGLPRGYTF,TGTGCCAGTAGTATCGGACTCCCTCGGGGCTACACCTTC
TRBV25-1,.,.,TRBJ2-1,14,CASSGSEAGNEQFF,TGTGCCAGCAGTGGCTCCGAAGCGGGCAATGAGCAGTTCTTC
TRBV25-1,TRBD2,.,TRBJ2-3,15,CASSERGGWSDTQYF,TGTGCCAGCAGTGAACGGGGGGGGTGGTCCGATACGCAGTATTTT
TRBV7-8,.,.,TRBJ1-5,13,CASSLGNNQPQHF,TGTGCCAGCAGCTTAGGGAACAATCAGCCCCAGCATTTT
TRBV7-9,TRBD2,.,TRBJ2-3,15,CASSLLGGSTDTQYF,TGTGCCAGCAGCTTACTTGGCGGGAGTACAGATACGCAGTATTTT
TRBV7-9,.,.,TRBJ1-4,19,CASSFGRGQPTATNEKLFF,TGTGCCAGCAGCTTTGGGCGTGGGCAGCCAACTGCAACTAATGAAAAACTGTTTTTT
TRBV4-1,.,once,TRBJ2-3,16,CASSQEVPGGPDTQYF,TGCGCCAGCAGCCAAGAAGTGCCGGGGGGCCCAGATACGCAGTATTTT
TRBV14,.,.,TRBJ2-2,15,CASSPQGGYAGELFF,TGTGCCAGCAGCCCCCAGGGGGGATACGCCGGGGAGCTGTTTTTT
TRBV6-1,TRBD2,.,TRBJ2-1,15,CASSRSAGELDEQFF,TGTGCCAGCAGTCGTTCGGCGGGGGAGCTGGATGAGCAGTTCTTC
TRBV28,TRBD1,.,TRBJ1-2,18,CASSLPGQGSMANYGYTF,TGTGCCAGCAGTCTGCCGGGACAGGGGAGCATGGCTAACTATGGCTACACCTTC
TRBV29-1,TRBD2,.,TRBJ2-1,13,CSASLAGGREQFF,TGCAGCGCGAGCCTAGCGGGAGGACGGGAGCAGTTCTTC
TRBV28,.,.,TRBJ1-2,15,CASIAPGLRDYGYTF,TGTGCCAGCATCGCCCCCGGGCTTCGGGACTATGGCTACACCTTC
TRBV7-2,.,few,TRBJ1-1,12,CASRVGPTEAFF,TGTGCCTCGAGGGTGGGTCCCACTGAAGCTTTCTTT
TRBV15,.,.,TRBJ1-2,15,CATSRGPGADYGYTF,TGTGCCACCAGCAGAGGGCCAGGGGCAGACTATGGCTACACCTTC
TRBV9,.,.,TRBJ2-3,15,CASSVGTTSTDTQYF,TGTGCCAGCAGCGTAGGGACCACTAGCACAGATACGCAGTATTTT
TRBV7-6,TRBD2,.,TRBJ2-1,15,CASSSAGGYYNEQFF,TGTGCCAGCAGCTCAGCGGGAGGGTACTACAATGAGCAGTTCTTC
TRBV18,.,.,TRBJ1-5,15,CASSPPDRGNQPQHF,TGTGCCAGCTCACCACCGGACAGAGGCAATCAGCCCCAGCATTTT
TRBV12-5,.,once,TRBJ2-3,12,CASGLVTDTQYF,TGTGCTAGTGGTTTGGTCACAGATACGCAGTATTTT
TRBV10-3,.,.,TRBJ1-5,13,CASNQRANQPQHF,TGTGCCAGCAATCAGAGGGCCAATCAGCCCCAGCATTTT
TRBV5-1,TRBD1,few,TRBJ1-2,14,CASSIGGQGSGYTF,TGCGCCAGCAGCATCGGGGGACAGGGGAGCGGCTACACCTTC
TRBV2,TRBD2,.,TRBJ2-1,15,CASRAGASGYNEQFF,TGTGCCAGCCGGGCTGGGGCTAGCGGCTACAATGAGCAGTTCTTC
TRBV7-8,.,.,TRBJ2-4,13,CASSPRTQNIQYF,TGTGCCAGCAGCCCCCGTACGCAAAACATTCAGTACTTC
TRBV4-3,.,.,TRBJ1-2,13,CASSQDLTGGYTF,TGCGCCAGCAGCCAAGATTTAACCGGAGGCTACACCTTC
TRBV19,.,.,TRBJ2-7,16,CASSILTGERPYEQYF,TGTGCCAGTAGTATTCTTACAGGAGAACGCCCCTACGAGCAGTACTTC
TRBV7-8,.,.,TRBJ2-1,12,CASSPSVDEQFF,TGTGCCAGCAGCCCCTCGGTCGATGAGCAGTTCTTC
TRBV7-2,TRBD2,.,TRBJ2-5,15,CASSGRGLDQETQYF,TGTGCCAGCAGCGGGCGGGGACTAGACCAAGAGACCCAGTACTTC
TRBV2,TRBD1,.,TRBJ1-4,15,CASSPGTGDLGKLFF,TGTGCCAGCAGCCCCGGGACAGGGGATTTAGGAAAACTGTTTTTT
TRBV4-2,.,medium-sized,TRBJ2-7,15,CASSQDLDSSYEQYF,TGTGCCAGCAGCCAAGATCTGGACAGCTCCTACGAGCAGTACTTC
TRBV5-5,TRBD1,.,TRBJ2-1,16,CASSLRGDREYNEQFF,TGTGCCAGCAGCCTCCGAGGGGACAGGGAGTACAATGAGCAGTTCTTC
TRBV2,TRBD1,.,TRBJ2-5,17,CASTPWGETGQGETQYF,TGTGCCAGCACCCCCTGGGGGGAAACGGGACAGGGGGAGACCCAGTACTTC
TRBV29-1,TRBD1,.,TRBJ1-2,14,CSVEGTGLNYGYTF,TGCAGCGTTGAAGGGACAGGGCTAAACTATGGCTACACCTTC
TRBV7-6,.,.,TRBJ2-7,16,CASSARTLASPYEQYF,TGTGCCAGCAGCGCCCGTACCCTAGCGTCCCCCTACGAGCAGTACTTC
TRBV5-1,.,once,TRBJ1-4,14,CASSLAGANEKLFF,TGCGCCAGCAGCTTGGCAGGGGCTAATGAAAAACTGTTTTTT
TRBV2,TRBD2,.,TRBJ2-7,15,CASIPQGGFFYEQYF,TGTGCCAGCATTCCTCAGGGAGGGTTCTTCTACGAGCAGTACTTC
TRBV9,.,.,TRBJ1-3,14,CASSEGVTGNTIYF,TGTGCCAGCAGCGAGGGGGTAACTGGAAACACCATATATTTT
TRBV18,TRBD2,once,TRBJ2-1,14,CASQGLADYNEQFF,TGTGCCAGTCAGGGACTAGCGGACTACAATGAGCAGTTCTTC
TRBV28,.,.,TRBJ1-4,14,CASRLAGEGEKLFF,TGTGCCAGCAGGCTCGCGGGGGAAGGCGAAAAACTGTTTTTT
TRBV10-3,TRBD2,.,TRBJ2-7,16,CAISEFPSGGDYEQYF,TGTGCCATCAGTGAGTTCCCTAGCGGGGGCGACTACGAGCAGTACTTC